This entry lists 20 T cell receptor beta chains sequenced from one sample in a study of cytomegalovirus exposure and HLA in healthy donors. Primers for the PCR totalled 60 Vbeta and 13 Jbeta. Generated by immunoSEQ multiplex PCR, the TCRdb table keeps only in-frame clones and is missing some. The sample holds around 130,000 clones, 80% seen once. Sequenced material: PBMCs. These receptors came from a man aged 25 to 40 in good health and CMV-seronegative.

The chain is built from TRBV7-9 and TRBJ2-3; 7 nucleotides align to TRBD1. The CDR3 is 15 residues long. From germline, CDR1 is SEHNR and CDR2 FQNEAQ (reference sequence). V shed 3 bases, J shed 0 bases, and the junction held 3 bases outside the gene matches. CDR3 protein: CASSFGTDSTDTQYF. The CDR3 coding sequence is TGTGCCAGCAGCTTCGGGACAGATAGCACAGATACGCAGTATTTT.

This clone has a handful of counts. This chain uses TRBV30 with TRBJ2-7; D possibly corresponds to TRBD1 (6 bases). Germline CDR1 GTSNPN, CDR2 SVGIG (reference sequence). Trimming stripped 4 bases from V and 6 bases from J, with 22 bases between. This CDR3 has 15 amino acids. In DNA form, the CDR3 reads TGTGCCTGGACCGACGGACAGTTTAGAACCTTCGAGCAGTACTTC. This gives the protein CAWTDGQFRTFEQYF.

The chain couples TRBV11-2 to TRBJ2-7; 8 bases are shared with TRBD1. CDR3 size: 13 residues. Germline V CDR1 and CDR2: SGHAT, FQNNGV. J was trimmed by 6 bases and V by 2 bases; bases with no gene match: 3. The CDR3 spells CASSLTGTGEQYF. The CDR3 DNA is TGTGCCAGCAGCTTAACGGGGACAGGCGAGCAGTACTTC.

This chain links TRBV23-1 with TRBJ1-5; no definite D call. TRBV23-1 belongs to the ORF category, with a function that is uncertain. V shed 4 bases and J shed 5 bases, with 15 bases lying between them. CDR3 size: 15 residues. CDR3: CASSPPGRLHQPQHF. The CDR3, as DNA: TGCGCCAGCAGTCCTCCCGGTAGACTCCATCAGCCCCAGCATTTT.

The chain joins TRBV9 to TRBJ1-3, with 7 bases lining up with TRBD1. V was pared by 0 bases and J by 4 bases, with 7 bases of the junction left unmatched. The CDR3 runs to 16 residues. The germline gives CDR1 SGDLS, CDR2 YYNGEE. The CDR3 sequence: CASSVEPGGQGNTIYF. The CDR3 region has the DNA TGTGCCAGCAGCGTAGAGCCTGGGGGACAGGGAAACACCATATATTTT.

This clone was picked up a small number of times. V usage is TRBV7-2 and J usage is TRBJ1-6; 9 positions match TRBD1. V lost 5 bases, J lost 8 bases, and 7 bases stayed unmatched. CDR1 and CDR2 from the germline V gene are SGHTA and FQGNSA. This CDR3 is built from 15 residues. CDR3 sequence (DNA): TGTGCCAGCAGCGGCCACAGGGGGCTGGATTCACCCCTCCACTTT. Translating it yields CASSGHRGLDSPLHF.

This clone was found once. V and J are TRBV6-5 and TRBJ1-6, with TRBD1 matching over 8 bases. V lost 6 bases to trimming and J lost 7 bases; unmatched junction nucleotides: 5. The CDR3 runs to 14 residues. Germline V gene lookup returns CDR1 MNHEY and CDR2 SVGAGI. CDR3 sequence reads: CASRLNRGNSPLHF. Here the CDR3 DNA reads TGTGCCAGCAGACTAAACAGGGGGAATTCACCCCTCCACTTT.

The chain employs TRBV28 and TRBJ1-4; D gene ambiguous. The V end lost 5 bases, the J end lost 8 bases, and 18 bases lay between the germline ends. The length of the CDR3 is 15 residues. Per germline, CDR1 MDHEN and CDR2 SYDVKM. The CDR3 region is CASSPKRTVGEKLFF. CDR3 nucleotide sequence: TGTGCCAGCAGTCCTAAGCGTACGGTTGGGGAAAAACTGTTTTTT.

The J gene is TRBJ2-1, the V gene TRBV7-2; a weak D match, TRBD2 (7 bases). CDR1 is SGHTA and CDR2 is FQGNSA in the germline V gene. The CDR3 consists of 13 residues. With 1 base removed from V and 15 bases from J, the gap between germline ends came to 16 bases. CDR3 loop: CASSLGGAGASFF. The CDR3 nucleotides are TGTGCCAGCAGCTTAGGGGGGGCGGGGGCTTCGTTCTTC.

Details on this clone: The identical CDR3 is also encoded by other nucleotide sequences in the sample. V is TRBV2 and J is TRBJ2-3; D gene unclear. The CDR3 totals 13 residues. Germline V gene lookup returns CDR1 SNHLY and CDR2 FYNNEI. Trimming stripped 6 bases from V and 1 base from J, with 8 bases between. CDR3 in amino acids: CASSLAGTDTQYF. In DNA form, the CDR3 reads TGTGCCAGCAGCCTGGCGGGCACAGATACGCAGTATTTT.

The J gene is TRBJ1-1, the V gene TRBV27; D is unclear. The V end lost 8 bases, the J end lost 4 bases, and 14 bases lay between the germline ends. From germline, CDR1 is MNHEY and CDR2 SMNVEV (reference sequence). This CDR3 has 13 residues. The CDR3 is CASGSRFGTEAFF. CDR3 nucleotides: TGTGCCAGCGGTTCCCGTTTCGGCACTGAAGCTTTCTTT.

CDR3 protein: CASSWGTGGEETQYF. In nucleotides, the CDR3 is TGCGCCAGCAGCTGGGGGACAGGGGGCGAGGAGACCCAGTACTTC. This rearrangement joins TRBV5-1 to TRBJ2-5, with 12 bases lining up with TRBD1. This CDR3 region has 15 residues. Trimming cost V 3 bases and J 5 bases; bases outside gene matches: 5. Germline CDR1 SGHRS, CDR2 YFSETQ.

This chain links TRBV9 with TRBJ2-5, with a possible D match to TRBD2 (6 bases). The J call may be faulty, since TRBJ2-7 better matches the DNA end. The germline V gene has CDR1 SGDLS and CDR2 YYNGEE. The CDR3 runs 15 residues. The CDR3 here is CASSVEGSGNYEQYF. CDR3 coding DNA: TGTGCCAGCAGCGTAGAGGGTAGCGGCAACTACGAGCAGTACTTC.

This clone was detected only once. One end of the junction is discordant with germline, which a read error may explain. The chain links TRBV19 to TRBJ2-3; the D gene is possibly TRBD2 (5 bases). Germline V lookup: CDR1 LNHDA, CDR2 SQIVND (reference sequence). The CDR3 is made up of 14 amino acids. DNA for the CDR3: TGTGCCAGTAGAACCGGGAAGATCACAGATATGCAGTATTTT. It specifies CASRTGKITDMQYF.

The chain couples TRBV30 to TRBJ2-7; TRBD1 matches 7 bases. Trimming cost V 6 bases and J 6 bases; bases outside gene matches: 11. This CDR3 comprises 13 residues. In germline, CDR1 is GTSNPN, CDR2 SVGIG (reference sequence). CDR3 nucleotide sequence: TGTGCCTGCTACAGGGGTGCTTTGGGCGAGCAGTACTTC. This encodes CACYRGALGEQYF. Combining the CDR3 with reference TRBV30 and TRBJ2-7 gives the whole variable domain SQTIHQWPATLVQPVGSPLSLECTVEGTSNPNLYWYRQAAGRGLQLLFYSVGIGQISSEVPQNLSASRPQDRQFILSSKKLLLSDSGFYLCACYRGALGEQYFGPGTRLTVT.

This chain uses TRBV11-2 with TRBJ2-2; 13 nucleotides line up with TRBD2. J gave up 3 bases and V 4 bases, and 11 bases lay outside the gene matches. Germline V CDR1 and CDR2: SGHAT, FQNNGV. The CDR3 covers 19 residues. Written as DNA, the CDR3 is TGTGCCAGCAGCTCGCTACTAGCGGGGGGGCCCAGGGACACCGGGGAGCTGTTTTTT. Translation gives CASSSLLAGGPRDTGELFF.

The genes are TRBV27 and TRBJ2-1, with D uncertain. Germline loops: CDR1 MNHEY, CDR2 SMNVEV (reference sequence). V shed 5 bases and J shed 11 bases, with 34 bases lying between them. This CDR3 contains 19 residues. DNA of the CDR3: TGTGCCAGCAGTAAACAATCGTGGAGCCTCACACGGCCCCAGCCACAGCAGTTCTTC. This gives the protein CASSKQSWSLTRPQPQQFF.

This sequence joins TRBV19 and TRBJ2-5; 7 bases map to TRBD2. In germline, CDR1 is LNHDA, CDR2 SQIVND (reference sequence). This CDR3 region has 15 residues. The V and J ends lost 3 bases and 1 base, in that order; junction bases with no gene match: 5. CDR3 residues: CASSIVASGQETQYF. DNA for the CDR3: TGTGCCAGTAGTATCGTGGCTAGCGGCCAAGAGACCCAGTACTTC.

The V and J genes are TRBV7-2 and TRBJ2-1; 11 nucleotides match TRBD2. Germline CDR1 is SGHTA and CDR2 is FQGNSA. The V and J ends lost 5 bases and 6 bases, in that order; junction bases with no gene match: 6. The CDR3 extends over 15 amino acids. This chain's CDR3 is CASSRTGTSGNEQFF. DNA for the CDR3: TGTGCCAGCAGCCGGACTGGGACTAGCGGCAATGAGCAGTTCTTC.

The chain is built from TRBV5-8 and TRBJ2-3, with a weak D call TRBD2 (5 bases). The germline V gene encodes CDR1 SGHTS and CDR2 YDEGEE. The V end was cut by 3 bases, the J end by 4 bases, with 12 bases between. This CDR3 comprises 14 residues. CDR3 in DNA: TGTGCCAGCAGCTCGACCGAGGGCTCAGATACGCAGTATTTT. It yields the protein CASSSTEGSDTQYF.